This T cell receptor (beta chain) was profiled in a study of cytomegalovirus exposure and HLA in healthy donors. Findings of the study overall: Later analysis identified around 15,000 TCR beta sequences associated with HLA alleles, using a false discovery rate threshold of 0.05.

Note on this clone: The antigen is unknown.

The V gene's germline CDR1 is MNHEY and CDR2 SMNVEV (reference sequence). The V and J ends lost 1 base and 2 bases respectively, with 8 bases between them. The CDR3 runs 14 residues. The primer mix had 60 Vbeta and 13 Jbeta primers. Sequencing was performed with immunoSEQ multiplex PCR; in TCRdb, only in-frame clones are kept and a portion is missing. The data show around 160,000 clones, and the top ten clones hold under 2%. The sequence was collected from a woman between 50 and 59 years old in good health and CMV-seronegative. What was sequenced was PBMCs. The chain couples TRBV27 to TRBJ1-1; D gene ambiguous. The CDR3 DNA follows: TGTGCCAGCAGTTTATGGAGGGAAAACACTGAAGCTTTCTTT. Translation gives CASSLWRENTEAFF.